This entry features one T cell receptor (beta chain) sequence. Antigen unknown. PCR involved 60 Vbeta and 13 Jbeta primers. Sequenced by immunoSEQ multiplex PCR; TCRdb stores in-frame clones only, minus some. The sample holds some 210,000 clones, approximately 78% seen once. This sample is drawn from a study of cytomegalovirus exposure and HLA in healthy donors. About the study: Of around 400 genotyped donors, more than 65% grouped in the Caucasian-associated ancestry cluster.

The V gene end was trimmed by 6 bases and the J gene end by 4 bases; junction bases not matched to a gene: 12. The CDR3 totals 15 residues. The V gene's germline CDR1 is MDHEN and CDR2 SYDVKM. Study findings and constraints: Reports showed the classifier diagnosing cytomegalovirus status with high specificity and sensitivity. Sequences of the TCR beta chain were said to predict the HLA-A and HLA-B alleles of most subjects accurately.

The sample consisted of PBMCs. The rearrangement links TRBV28 to TRBJ2-7; 7 nucleotides align to TRBD1. The origin of this receptor is a male donor in good health and CMV-seronegative. The CDR3 spells CASRTSRQGTYEQYF. The CDR3 nucleotides are TGTGCCAGCAGGACCAGTAGACAGGGAACTTACGAGCAGTACTTC.